This T cell receptor (beta chain) was observed in a study of T-cell memory formation after mild COVID-19 (dated by TCRdb to the early 2020s). Background on the whole study: TCR sequence clusters from the two donors were largely donor specific. In two donors, T-cell clones that expanded and contracted after mild COVID-19 were tracked by sequencing TCRalpha and TCRbeta repertoires over time. Two young, previously healthy adult volunteers, one female and one male, were included in the cohort. Summary of the overall study and its limitations: Only two mild cases were covered in the study, and larger cohorts including severe cases with pre-infection samples were considered necessary. Some responding clones were detected in pre-infection memory, which suggested that pre-existing cross-reactive memory T cells had joined the SARS-CoV-2 response. From day 15 to 85, contracting clones showed balanced CD4/CD8 phenotypes, whereas a second wave of clones that expanded from day 15 to 37 leaned towards CD4+. Whether the second-wave clones peaking on day 37 were SARS-CoV-2 specific was not confirmed. Contracting CD4+ clones turned up mainly in the CM and EM memory subsets, whereas EMRA was where CD8+ clones were enriched.

PBMCs were isolated by Ficoll-Paque density gradient centrifugation. TCRdb lists the instrument as Illumina NovaSeq 6000. TCRalpha and TCRbeta cDNA libraries were constructed by 5'RACE with constant-segment primers, with sample barcodes and unique molecular identifiers being introduced. Trizol reagent was used to extract RNA from every sample. Libraries were amplified in two PCR steps, with a second sample barcode and Illumina TruSeq adapters added in the second step. Sequencing of libraries was performed on an Illumina NovaSeq with 2 x 150 bp paired-end reads. From the authors' description of their analysis: With migec v1.2.7, reads were demultiplexed and then collapsed into UMI-guided consensus sequences. With mixcr v2.1.11, UMI consensuses were aligned to TRA and TRB V and J templates and assembled into clonotypes. Clonotypes were classified as expanded or contracted when called significant by both edgeR and NoisET, with noise models trained on biological replicates. For edgeR calls, the thresholds were a false discovery rate-adjusted p below 0.01 and a log2 fold-change of 1. PCA with hierarchical clustering of max-normalized trajectories of the 1000 most abundant clonotypes was used as exploratory dynamics analysis. The CD4 or CD8 phenotype of responding clones was assigned using the separately sequenced CD4+ and CD8+ repertoires. Using fastp trimming at Q25 and MiXCR clonotype assembly, TCRdb reanalyzed the public sequencing data and kept in-frame beta chains. Duplicate CDR3 protein sequences are folded into a single record with the most common DNA and genes. The V and J calls come from TCRdb's annotation, not from the publication. A total of approximately 290,000 distinct CDR3 sequences appear in this sample, around 15% of them only once. 22% of the sample is held by the ten biggest clonotypes.

Comments on this clonotype: This clone's antigen is unknown. One base away there is no much larger clone; base qualities are not given.

Material: PBMCs or a T cell subset sorted from them (not recorded which). The source is a man younger than 35 who had mild COVID-19 (a few samples of this study predate the infection). The sample titles of this study are shuffled in the database, so cell type and time point are left out; the donor was told from shared clones.

The bases are TGCGCCAGCACAAACCTCCGGGACAGGGGCGAGCAGTACTTC. Its protein product is CASTNLRDRGEQYF. The rearranged segments are TRBV5-1 and TRBJ2-7; TRBD1 aligns with 10 central bases. The CDR3 contains 14 residues, cysteine and phenylalanine counted. Just the 42-base CDR3 DNA is kept, in frame starting at base 1. The CDR1 and CDR2 encoded by the germline V gene are SGHRS and YFSETQ. The junction shows trimming of 6 bases on V and 6 bases on J, and the gene matches do not reach 9 bases of it.